This T cell receptor (beta chain) originates from a study of blood T cells in healthy people across ages. Germline lookup yields CDR1 LGHNT and CDR2 FRNRAP. V dropped 4 bases and J dropped 6; count of bases not matched to a gene: 8. This CDR3 region has 16 residues. This clonotype was seen only once. Then a second PCR, running roughly 7 to 11 cycles, was carried out with a sample-barcoded 5' primer and a J-beta primer mix. A single record per CDR3 protein comes from TCRdb applying MiXCR to the 5' RACE reads. This sample has around 1.1 million distinct CDR3 sequences; approximately 38% occur once, and the top ten carry less than 15%.

The chain links TRBV12-5 to TRBJ2-1, with 11 bases that match TRBD2. This clonotype originated in a man between 18 and 35 years old in good health. The sequenced sample consisted of blood. This CDR3 is CASGSKVAGGANEQFF. The CDR3 DNA sequence: TGTGCTAGTGGTTCGAAAGTAGCGGGGGGGGCCAATGAGCAGTTCTTC.